Below, one TCR beta chain is given with its context. This specimen belongs to a study of blood T cell repertoires in COVID-19. Across the whole study: Donors in the United States, Italy and Spain gave samples during acute or convalescent COVID-19. The cDNA or gDNA used as material had been derived from T cells, B-cell-depleted T cells, or PBMCs.

TCRdb's copy holds only in-frame clones and misses some; the assay was immunoSEQ multiplex PCR. The data show some 400,000 clones, roughly 90% seen once. The participants were between about 18 and 90 years old and came from about two dozen US areas. Clinical history reported by participants formed the basis on which cohorts were assigned. With V trimmed by 6 bases and J by 2 bases, 1 base remained unmatched. Germline V CDR1 and CDR2: MNHEY, SMNVEV (reference sequence). The CDR3 has 14 amino acids. The clonotype comes from a woman in her 30s who had recovered from COVID-19. The sample was PBMCs or T cells enriched from blood (not recorded which). The gene calls are TRBV27 and TRBJ2-6; TRBD1 agrees at 7 bases. Written as DNA, the CDR3 is TGTGCCAGCAGCCAGGGGGCTGGGGCCAACGTCCTGACTTTC. Translating it yields CASSQGAGANVLTF.